This T cell receptor (beta chain) was sequenced in a study of T cells in Graves' hyperthyroidism and ophthalmopathy. RNA transcripts served as the template for amplifying TCR beta CDR3 regions. A set of HTBI primers served as the primers for a first-round RT-PCR of the TCR CDR3. TCRdb reprocessed the multiplex PCR reads via MiXCR and lists one record per CDR3 protein. This table has 500,000 to 750,000 distinct CDR3 sequences, about 14% appearing once. Findings and limits, study-wide: Also found in blood were most expanded thyroid clonotypes above 0.001.

Comment on this clonotype: Its antigen is as yet unknown.

Trimming removed 3 bases at V and 5 bases at J, with 15 bases between. The CDR3 totals 15 residues. Per the germline V gene, CDR1 is MNHEY and CDR2 is SVGEGT. The TCR was taken from a young woman with Graves' ophthalmopathy. The specimen was blood. This chain joins TRBV6-2 or TRBV6-3 and TRBJ2-3; a weak D match, TRBD2 (6 bases). CDR3 region: CASSYRRGAGDTQYF. CDR3 nucleotides: TGTGCCAGCAGTTATCGGCGGGGCGCGGGAGATACGCAGTATTTT.